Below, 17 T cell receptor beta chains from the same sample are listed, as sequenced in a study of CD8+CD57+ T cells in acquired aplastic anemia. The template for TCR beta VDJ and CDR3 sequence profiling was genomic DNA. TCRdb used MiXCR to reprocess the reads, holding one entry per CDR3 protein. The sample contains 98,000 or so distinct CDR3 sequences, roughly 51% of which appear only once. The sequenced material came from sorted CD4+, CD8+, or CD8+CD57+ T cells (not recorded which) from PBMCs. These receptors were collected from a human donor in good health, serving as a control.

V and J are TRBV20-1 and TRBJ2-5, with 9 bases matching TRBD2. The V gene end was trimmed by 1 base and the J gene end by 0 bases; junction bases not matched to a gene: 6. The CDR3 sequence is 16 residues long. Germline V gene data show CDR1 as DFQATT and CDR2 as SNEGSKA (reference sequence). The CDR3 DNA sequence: TGCAGTGCTAGAGGCGGCGCGGGGGGGTACCAAGAGACCCAGTACTTC. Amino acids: CSARGGAGGYQETQYF.

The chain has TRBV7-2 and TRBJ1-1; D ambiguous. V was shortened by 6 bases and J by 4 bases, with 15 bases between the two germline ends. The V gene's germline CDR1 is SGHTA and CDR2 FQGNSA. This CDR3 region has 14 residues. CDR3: CASSYGQASTEAFF. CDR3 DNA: TGTGCCAGCAGTTACGGGCAGGCAAGCACTGAAGCTTTCTTT.

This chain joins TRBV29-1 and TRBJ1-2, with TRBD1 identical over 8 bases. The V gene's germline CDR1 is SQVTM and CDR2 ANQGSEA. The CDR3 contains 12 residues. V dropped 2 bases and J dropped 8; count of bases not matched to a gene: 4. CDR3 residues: CSVEQGAKGYTF. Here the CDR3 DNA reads TGCAGCGTTGAACAGGGGGCGAAGGGCTACACCTTC.

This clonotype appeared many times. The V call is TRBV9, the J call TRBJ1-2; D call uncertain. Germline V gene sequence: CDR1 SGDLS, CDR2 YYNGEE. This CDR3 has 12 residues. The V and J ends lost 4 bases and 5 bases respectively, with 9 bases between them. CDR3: CASSRDGYGYTF. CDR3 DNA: TGTGCCAGCAGCCGAGACGGATATGGCTACACCTTC.

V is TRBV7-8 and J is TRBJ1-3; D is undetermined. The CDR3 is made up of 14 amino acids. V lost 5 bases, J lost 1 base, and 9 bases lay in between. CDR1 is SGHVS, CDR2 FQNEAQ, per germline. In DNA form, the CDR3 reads TGTGCCAGCAGCCCTAGAGAGTCTGGAAACACCATATATTTT. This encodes CASSPRESGNTIYF.

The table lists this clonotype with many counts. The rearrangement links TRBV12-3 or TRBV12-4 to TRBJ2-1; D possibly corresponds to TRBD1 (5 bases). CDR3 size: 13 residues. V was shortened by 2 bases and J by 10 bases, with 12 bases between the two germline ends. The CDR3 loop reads CASSLKSPGEQFF. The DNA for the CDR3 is TGTGCCAGCAGTTTAAAGTCCCCAGGGGAGCAGTTCTTC.

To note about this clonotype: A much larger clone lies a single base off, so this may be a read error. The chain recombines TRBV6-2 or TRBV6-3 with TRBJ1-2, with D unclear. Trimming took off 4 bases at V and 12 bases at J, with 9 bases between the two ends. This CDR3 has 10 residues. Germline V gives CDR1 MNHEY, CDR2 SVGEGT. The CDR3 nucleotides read TGTGCCAGCAGTTTTTCGGGCCACACCTTC. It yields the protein CASSFSGHTF.

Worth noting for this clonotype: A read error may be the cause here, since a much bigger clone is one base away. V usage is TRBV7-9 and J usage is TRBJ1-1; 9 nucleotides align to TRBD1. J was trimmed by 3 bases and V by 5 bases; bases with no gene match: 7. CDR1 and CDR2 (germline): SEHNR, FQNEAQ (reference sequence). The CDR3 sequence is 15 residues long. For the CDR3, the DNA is TGTGCCAGCAGCCCCCGGGACAGGGAGGACACTGAAGCTTTCTTT. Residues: CASSPRDREDTEAFF.

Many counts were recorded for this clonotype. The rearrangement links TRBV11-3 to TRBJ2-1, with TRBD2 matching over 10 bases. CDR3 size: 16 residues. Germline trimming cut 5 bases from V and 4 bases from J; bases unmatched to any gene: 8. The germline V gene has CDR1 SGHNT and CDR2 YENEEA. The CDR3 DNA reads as TGTGCCAGCAGCGCTAGCGGGGGACTTGGATACAATGAGCAGTTCTTC. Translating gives CASSASGGLGYNEQFF.

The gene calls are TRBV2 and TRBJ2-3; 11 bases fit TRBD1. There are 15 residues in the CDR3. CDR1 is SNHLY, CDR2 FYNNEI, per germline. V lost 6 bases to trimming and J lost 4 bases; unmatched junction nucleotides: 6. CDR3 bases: TGTGCCAGCAGAGGAAGGACAGGGGGCGCAGATACGCAGTATTTT. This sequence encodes CASRGRTGGADTQYF.

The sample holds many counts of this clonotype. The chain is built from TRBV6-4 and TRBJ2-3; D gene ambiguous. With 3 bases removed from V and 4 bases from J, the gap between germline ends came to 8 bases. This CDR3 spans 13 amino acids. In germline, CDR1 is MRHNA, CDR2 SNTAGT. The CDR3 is CASSEAPPDTQYF. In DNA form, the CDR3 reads TGTGCCAGCAGTGAGGCCCCCCCAGATACGCAGTATTTT.

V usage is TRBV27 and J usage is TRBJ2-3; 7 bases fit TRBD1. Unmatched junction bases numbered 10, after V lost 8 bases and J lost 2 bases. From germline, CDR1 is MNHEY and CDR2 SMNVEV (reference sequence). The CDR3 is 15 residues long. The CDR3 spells CASADRGRSTDTQYF. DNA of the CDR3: TGTGCCAGCGCTGATAGGGGGCGCTCCACAGATACGCAGTATTTT.

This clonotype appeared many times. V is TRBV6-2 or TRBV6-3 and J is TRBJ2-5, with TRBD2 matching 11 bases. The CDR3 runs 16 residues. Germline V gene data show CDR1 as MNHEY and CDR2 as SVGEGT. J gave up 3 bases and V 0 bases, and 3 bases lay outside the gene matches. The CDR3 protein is CASSYSILAGEETQYF. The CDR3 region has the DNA TGTGCCAGCAGTTACTCGATACTAGCGGGAGAAGAGACCCAGTACTTC.

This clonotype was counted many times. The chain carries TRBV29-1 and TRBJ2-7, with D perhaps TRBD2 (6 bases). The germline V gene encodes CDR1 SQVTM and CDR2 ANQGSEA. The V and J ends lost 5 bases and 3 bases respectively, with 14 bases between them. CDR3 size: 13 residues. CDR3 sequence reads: CSVPGGIIYEQYF. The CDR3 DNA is TGCAGCGTTCCCGGGGGTATCATCTACGAGCAGTACTTC.

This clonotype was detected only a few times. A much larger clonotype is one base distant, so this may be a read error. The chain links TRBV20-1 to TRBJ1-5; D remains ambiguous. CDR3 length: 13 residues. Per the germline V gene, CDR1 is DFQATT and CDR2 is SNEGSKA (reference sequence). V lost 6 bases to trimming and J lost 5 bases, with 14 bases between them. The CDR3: CSALDLTDQPQHF. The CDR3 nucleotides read TGCAGTGCGCTGGACCTCACGGATCAGCCCCAGCATTTT.

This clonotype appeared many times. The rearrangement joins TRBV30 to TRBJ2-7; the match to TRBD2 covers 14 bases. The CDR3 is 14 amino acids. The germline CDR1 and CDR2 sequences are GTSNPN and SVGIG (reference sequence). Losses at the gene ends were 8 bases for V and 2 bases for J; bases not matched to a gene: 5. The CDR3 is CAGTSGGLTYEQYF. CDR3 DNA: TGTGCCGGGACTAGCGGGGGCCTTACCTACGAGCAGTACTTC.

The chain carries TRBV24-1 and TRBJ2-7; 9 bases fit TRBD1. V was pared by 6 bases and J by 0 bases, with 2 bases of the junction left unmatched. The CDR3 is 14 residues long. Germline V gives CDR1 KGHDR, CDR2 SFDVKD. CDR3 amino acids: CATSRTGDSYEQYF. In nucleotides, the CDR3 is TGTGCCACCAGTCGGACAGGGGACTCCTACGAGCAGTACTTC.